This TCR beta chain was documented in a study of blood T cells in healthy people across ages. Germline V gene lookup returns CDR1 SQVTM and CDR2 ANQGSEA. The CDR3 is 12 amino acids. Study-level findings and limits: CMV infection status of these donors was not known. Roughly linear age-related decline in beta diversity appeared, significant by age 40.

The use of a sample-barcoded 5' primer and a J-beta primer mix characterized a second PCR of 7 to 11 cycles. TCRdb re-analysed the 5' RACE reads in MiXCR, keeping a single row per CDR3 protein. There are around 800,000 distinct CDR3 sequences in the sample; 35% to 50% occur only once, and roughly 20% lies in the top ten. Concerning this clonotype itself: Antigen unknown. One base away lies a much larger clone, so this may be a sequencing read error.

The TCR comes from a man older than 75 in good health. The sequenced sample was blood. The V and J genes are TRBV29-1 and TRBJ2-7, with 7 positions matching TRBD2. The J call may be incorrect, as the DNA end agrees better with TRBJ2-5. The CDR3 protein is CCYAGVTETQYF. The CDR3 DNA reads TGCTGCTACGCGGGAGTAACGGAGACCCAGTACTTC.